This TCR beta chain was observed in a study of blood T cell repertoires in COVID-19. Turning to the study itself: The samples span acute and convalescent COVID-19 from the United States, Italy and Spain. The analysed material was cDNA or gDNA that came from T cells, B-cell-depleted T cells, or PBMCs.

The CDR3 has 14 residues. Germline CDR1 and CDR2: SGHDN and FVKESK. V was pared by 0 bases and J by 10 bases, with 15 bases between. Authors' analysis steps: Amplification of reference gene primers provided the estimated nucleated cell counts. Assay used: immunoSEQ multiplex PCR; TCRdb lists only in-frame clones, some missing. D and trimming come from the DNA, and the V and J calls and clone size come from that table. The sample has just over 650,000 clones, 90% seen once. The chain joins TRBV14 to TRBJ1-1; tentatively, D is TRBD1 (5 bases). Input material: peripheral blood. The clonotype originates from a woman in her late teens or twenties with acute or convalescent COVID-19. The CDR3 region is CASSQDRAQGAAFF. The CDR3 nucleotides read TGTGCCAGCAGCCAAGATAGGGCACAAGGGGCAGCTTTCTTT.